A selection of T cell receptor beta chains follows, all from one sample in a study of OX40 agonist ivuxolimab in advanced cancers. Some clones are missing from TCRdb's copy, which holds only in-frame ones; the method was immunoSEQ multiplex PCR. Among more than 60,000 clones listed, 85% were seen once. The starting material was CD4+ or CD8+ T cells sorted from blood, obtained in a trial of the OX40 agonist ivuxolimab. The receptors were sampled from an adult with an advanced solid tumor such as melanoma, head and neck, liver or kidney cancer. CDR3s include the opening cysteine and the closing phenylalanine or tryptophan. The D gene is left open where the match is weak. Only part of the rows carry a size: once, few, many, or a class if the clone is expanded.

J gene: TRBJ1-5; V gene: TRBV7-9; D gene: .; clone size: few; CDR3 DNA: TGTGCCAGCAGCTCCACCAATCAGCCCCAGCATTTT; CDR3 protein: CASSSTNQPQHF
J gene: TRBJ1-4; V gene: TRBV15; D gene: TRBD1; clone size: .; CDR3 DNA: TGTGCCACCAGCAGTTGGGACAGGGGTAATGAAAAACTGTTTTTT; CDR3 protein: CATSSWDRGNEKLFF
J gene: TRBJ2-1; V gene: TRBV28; D gene: .; clone size: .; CDR3 DNA: TGTGCCAGCACGGATCCCTCCTACAATGAGCAGTTCTTC; CDR3 protein: CASTDPSYNEQFF
J gene: TRBJ2-2; V gene: TRBV10-3; D gene: TRBD2; clone size: .; CDR3 DNA: TGTGCCATCAGTGCAGGACTAGCGGTAAACACCGGGGAGCTGTTTTTT; CDR3 protein: CAISAGLAVNTGELFF
J gene: TRBJ2-2; V gene: TRBV21-1; D gene: .; clone size: .; CDR3 DNA: TGTGCCAGCAGCAAAGCCCCGGACGCGAACACCGGGGAGCTGTTTTTT; CDR3 protein: CASSKAPDANTGELFF
J gene: TRBJ2-1; V gene: TRBV10-3; D gene: TRBD2; clone size: .; CDR3 DNA: TGTGCCATCAGTGAGGGAGCGGGAGTACGCAATGAGCAGTTCTTC; CDR3 protein: CAISEGAGVRNEQFF
J gene: TRBJ2-1; V gene: TRBV6-5; D gene: .; clone size: .; CDR3 DNA: TGTGCTAGCCGTGGAGGGAATAATGAGCAGTTCTTC; CDR3 protein: CASRGGNNEQFF
J gene: TRBJ2-7; V gene: TRBV6-6; D gene: .; clone size: .; CDR3 DNA: TGTGCCAGCAGTTATGAACACAGGGAGGGGAGAGAGCAGTACTTC; CDR3 protein: CASSYEHREGREQYF
J gene: TRBJ1-2; V gene: TRBV7-9; D gene: TRBD1; clone size: .; CDR3 DNA: TGTGCCAGCAGCTTAGGCGGGACAGACGGGTCAATCTATGGCTACACCTTC; CDR3 protein: CASSLGGTDGSIYGYTF
J gene: TRBJ1-3; V gene: TRBV5-1; D gene: TRBD1; clone size: .; CDR3 DNA: TGCGCCAGCAGCTTGGTGGGGACAGGGGACACCATATATTTT; CDR3 protein: CASSLVGTGDTIYF
J gene: TRBJ2-7; V gene: TRBV10-1; D gene: .; clone size: .; CDR3 DNA: TGCGCCAGCAGTGAACGGAGGGATTACGAGCAGTACTTC; CDR3 protein: CASSERRDYEQYF
J gene: TRBJ2-1; V gene: TRBV21-1; D gene: .; clone size: .; CDR3 DNA: TGTGCCAGCAGCACCTTCCCAGGGCAGGTTAACAATGAGCAGTTCTTC; CDR3 protein: CASSTFPGQVNNEQFF
J gene: TRBJ2-5; V gene: TRBV7-9; D gene: .; clone size: few; CDR3 DNA: TGTGCCAGCAGCTTAAGGGTTCAGGAGACCCAGTACTTC; CDR3 protein: CASSLRVQETQYF